The clone carrying this T cell receptor beta chain was detected only a few times. What it binds is unknown. The CDR3 spans 16 residues. The V gene end was trimmed by 5 bases and the J gene end by 7 bases; junction bases not matched to a gene: 13. Germline V gene sequence: CDR1 SGHVS, CDR2 FNYEAQ. The data originate from a study of shared clonotypes between healthy human individuals. Points from the study as a whole: Clonotype sharing across several donors was observed for around 5% of naive CD4 clonotypes.

Data came from immunoSEQ multiplex PCR; TCRdb stores just in-frame clones and leaves some out. This sample carries 300,000 to 400,000 clones, less than 75% of them seen once, and the ten largest clones take about 9.4%. The TCR comes from a man aged 30-40 years in good health. The V gene is TRBV7-6, the J gene TRBJ2-1; TRBD2 matches 8 bases. The source material was memory CD4+ T cells sorted from blood. Subset meaning: CD45RA-negative fraction. CDR3 in amino acids: CASSIRTSPFGNEQFF. CDR3 in DNA: TGTGCCAGCAGCATAAGGACTAGCCCATTTGGGAATGAGCAGTTCTTC. The variable domain in full, completed from reference TRBV7-6 and TRBJ2-1, reads GAGVSQSPRYKVTKRGQDVALRCDPISGHVSLYWYRQALGQGPEFLTYFNYEAQQDKSGLPNDRFSAERPEGSISTLTIQRTEQRDSAMYRCASSIRTSPFGNEQFFGPGTRLTVL.